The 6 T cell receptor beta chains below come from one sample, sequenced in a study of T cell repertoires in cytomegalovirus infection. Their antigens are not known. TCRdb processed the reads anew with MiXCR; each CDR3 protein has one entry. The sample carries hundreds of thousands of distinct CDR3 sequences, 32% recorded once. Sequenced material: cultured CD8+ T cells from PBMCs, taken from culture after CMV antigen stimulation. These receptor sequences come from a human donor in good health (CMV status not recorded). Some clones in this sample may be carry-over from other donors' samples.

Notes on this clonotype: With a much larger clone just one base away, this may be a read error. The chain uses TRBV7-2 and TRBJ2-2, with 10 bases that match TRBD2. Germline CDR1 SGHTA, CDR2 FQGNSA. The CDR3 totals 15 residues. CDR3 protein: CASRLAGVNSGELFF. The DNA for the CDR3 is TGTGCCAGCCGGCTAGCGGGGGTGAACTCCGGGGAGCTGTTTTTT.

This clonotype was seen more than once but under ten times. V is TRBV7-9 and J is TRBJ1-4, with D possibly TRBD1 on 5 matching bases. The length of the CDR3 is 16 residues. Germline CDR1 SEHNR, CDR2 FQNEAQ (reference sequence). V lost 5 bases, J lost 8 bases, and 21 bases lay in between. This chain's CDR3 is CASSKFSGGVKEKLFF. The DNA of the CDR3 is TGTGCCAGCAGCAAATTTTCTGGGGGAGTGAAGGAAAAACTGTTTTTT.

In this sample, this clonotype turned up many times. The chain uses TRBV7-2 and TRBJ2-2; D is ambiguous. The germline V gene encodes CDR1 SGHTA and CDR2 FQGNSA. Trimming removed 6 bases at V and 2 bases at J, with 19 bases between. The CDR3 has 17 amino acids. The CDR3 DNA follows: TGTGCCAGCAGGACCCCGCTCCGGGCCGATAACACCGGGGAGCTGTTTTTT. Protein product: CASRTPLRADNTGELFF. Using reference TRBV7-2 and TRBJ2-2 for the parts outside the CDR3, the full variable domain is GAGVSQSPSNKVTEKGKDVELRCDPISGHTALYWYRQSLGQGLEFLIYFQGNSAPDKSGLPSDRFSAERTGGSVSTLTIQRTQQEDSAVYLCASRTPLRADNTGELFFGEGSRLTVL.

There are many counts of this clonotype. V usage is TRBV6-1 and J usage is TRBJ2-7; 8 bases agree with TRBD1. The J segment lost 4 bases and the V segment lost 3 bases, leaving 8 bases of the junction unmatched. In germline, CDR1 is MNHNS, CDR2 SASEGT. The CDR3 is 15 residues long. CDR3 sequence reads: CASSEGDRPNYEQYV. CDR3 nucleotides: TGTGCCAGCAGTGAGGGGGACAGGCCTAATTACGAGCAGTACGTC.

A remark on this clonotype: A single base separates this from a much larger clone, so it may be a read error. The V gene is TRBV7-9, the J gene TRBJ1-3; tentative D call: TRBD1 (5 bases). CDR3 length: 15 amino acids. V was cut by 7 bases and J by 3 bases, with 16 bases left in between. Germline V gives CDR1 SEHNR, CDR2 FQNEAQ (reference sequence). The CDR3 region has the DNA TGTGCCAGCAACTCTCCTGGGGGGAGTGGAAACACCATATATTTT. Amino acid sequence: CASNSPGGSGNTIYF.

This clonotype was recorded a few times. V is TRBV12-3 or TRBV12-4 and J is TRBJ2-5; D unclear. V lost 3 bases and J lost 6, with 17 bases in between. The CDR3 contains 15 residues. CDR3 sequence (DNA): TGTGCCAGCAGTTTGGGTTTGGGTCGGAAACAGACCCAGTACTTC. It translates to CASSLGLGRKQTQYF.